This T cell receptor beta chain was sequenced during a study of post-analysis software for immune sequencing data. Study conclusions and caveats: Among roughly 5 TRBV segments more frequent in patients than controls were TRBV5-6, TRBV5-1 and TRBV20-1. Batch-mates among the samples co-clustered strongly by F measure.

Included in the TCR beta cDNA libraries were unique molecular identifiers. TCRdb re-derived calls from the PCR reads in MiXCR, one entry per CDR3 protein. The sample includes hundreds of thousands of distinct CDR3 sequences, approximately 59% seen only once; the top ten take about 10%. From germline, CDR1 is MGHRA and CDR2 YSYEKL. V shed 0 bases, J shed 8 bases, and the junction held 11 bases outside the gene matches. CDR3 length equals 16 residues. The sample holds a few counts of this clonotype. Its target is unknown. The origin of this receptor is a girl aged 2 to 9 with multiple sclerosis. The sequenced sample was blood. The chain recombines TRBV4-1 with TRBJ1-2; TRBD1 aligns across 8 bases. The CDR3 DNA follows: TGCGCCAGCAGCCAAGAGGCAACAGGGGGAAGTCAAGGCTACACCTTC. Translating it yields CASSQEATGGSQGYTF.